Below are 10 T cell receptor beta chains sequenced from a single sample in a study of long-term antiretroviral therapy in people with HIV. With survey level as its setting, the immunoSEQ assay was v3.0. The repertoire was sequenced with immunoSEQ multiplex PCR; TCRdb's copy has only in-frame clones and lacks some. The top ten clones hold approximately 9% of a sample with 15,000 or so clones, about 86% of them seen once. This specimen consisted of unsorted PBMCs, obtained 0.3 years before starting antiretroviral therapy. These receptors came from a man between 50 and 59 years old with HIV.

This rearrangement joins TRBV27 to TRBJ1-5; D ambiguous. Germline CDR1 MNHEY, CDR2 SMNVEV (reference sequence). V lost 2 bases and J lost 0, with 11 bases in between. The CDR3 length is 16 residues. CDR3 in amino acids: CASSLAPGNSNQPQHF. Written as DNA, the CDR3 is TGTGCCAGCAGTTTAGCGCCGGGGAATAGCAATCAGCCCCAGCATTTT.

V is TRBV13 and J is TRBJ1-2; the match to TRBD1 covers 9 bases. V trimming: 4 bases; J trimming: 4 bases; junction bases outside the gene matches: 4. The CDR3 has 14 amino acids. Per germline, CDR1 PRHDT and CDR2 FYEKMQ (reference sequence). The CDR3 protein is CASSYTGGGYGYTF. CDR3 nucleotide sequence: TGTGCCAGCAGCTATACAGGGGGCGGCTATGGCTACACCTTC.

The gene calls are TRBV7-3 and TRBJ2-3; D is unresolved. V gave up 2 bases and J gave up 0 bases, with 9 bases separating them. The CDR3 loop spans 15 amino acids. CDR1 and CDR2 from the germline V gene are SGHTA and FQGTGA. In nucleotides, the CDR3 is TGTGCCAGCAGCTTAGGGCCACTGAGCACAGATACGCAGTATTTT. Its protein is CASSLGPLSTDTQYF.

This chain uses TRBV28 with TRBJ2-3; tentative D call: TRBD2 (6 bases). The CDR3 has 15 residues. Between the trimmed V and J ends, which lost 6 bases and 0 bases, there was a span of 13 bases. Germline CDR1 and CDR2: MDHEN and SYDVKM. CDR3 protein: CASRREAGSTDTQYF. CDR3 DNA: TGTGCCAGCAGAAGGGAGGCAGGGAGCACAGATACGCAGTATTTT.

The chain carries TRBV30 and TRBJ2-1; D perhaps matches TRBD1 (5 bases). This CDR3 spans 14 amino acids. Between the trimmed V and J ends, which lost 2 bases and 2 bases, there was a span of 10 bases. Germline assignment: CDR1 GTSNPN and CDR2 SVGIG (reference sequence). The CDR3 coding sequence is TGTGCCTGGAGTCAAGGGGTTACCTACAATGAGCAGTTCTTC. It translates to CAWSQGVTYNEQFF. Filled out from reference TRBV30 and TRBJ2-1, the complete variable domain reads SQTIHQWPATLVQPVGSPLSLECTVEGTSNPNLYWYRQAAGRGLQLLFYSVGIGQISSEVPQNLSASRPQDRQFILSSKKLLLSDSGFYLCAWSQGVTYNEQFFGPGTRLTVL.

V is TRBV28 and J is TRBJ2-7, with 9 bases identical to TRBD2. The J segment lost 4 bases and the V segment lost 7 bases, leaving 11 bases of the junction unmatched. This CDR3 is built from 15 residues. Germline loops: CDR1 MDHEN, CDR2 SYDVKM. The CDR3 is CASKLFSGSGYEQYF. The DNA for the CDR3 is TGTGCCAGCAAGCTTTTTAGCGGGAGTGGGTACGAGCAGTACTTC.

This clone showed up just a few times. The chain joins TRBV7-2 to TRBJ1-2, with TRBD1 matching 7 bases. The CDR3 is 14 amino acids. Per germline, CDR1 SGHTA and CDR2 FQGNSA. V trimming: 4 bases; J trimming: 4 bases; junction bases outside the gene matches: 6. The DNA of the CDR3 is TGTGCCAGCAGCTCCACAGGGGCTGGCTATGGCTACACCTTC. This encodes CASSSTGAGYGYTF.

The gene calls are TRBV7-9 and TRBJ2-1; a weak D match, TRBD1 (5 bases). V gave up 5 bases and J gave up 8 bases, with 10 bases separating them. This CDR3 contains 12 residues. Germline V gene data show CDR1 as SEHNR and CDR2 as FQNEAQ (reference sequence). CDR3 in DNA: TGTGCCAGCAGCCTCGTAGGGGATGAGCAGTTCTTC. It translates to CASSLVGDEQFF.

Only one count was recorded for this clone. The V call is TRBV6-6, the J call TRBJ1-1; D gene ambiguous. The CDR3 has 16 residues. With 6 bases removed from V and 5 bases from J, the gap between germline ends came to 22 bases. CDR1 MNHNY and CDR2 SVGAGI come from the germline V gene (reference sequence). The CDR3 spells CASSDDSLPYDTEAFF. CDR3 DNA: TGTGCCAGCAGCGATGACTCCTTACCTTACGATACTGAAGCTTTCTTT.

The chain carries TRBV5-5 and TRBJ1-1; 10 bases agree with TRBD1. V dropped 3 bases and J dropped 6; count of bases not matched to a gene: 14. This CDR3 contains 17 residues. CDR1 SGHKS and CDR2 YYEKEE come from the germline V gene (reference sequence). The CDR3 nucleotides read TGTGCCAGCAGCTCAACCTGGGACAGGGGTTCTTATCCTGAAGCTTTCTTT. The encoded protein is CASSSTWDRGSYPEAFF.